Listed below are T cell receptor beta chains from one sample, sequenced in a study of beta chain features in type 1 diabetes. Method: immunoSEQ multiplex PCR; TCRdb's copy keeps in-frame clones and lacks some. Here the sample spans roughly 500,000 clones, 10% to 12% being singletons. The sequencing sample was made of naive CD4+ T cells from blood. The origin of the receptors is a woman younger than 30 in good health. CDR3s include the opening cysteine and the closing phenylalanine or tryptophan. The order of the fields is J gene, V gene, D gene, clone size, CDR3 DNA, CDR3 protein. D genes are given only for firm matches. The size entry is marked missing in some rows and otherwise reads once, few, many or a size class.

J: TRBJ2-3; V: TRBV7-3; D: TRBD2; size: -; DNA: TGTGCCACCCGGGCAGCGGGAGCAGATACGCAGTATTTT; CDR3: CATRAAGADTQYF
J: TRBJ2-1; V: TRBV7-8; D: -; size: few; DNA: TGTGCCAGCAGCTTAGGAGGCGGTAAGGAGCAGTTCTTC; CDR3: CASSLGGGKEQFF
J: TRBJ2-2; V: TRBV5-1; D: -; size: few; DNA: TGCGCCAGCAGCAGGGACTCGAACACCGGGGAGCTGTTTTTT; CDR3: CASSRDSNTGELFF
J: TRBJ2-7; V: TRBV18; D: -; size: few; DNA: TGTGCCAGCTCAAGGTTGGATTTCTACGAGCAGTACTTC; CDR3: CASSRLDFYEQYF
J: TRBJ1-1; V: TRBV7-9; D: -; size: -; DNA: TGTGCCAGCAGCTTGGCCACTGAAGCTTTCTTT; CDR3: CASSLATEAFF
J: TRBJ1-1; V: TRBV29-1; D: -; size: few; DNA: TGCAGCTTTAAGTGGGGACACGCGGCCAACACTGAAGCTTTCTTT; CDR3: CSFKWGHAANTEAFF
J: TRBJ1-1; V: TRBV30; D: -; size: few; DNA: TGTGCCTGGAGTGTACAAAGGGTCTGGATGAACACTGAAGCTTTCTTT; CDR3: CAWSVQRVWMNTEAFF
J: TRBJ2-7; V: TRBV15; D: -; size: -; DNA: TGTGCCACCAGCAGAGAACCCACCGGCTCCTACGAGCAGTACTTC; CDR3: CATSREPTGSYEQYF
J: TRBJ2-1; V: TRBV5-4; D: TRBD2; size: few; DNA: TGTGCCAGCAGCTTGGGACAGGGACTAGCGGGGGCCAATGAGCAGTTCTTC; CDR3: CASSLGQGLAGANEQFF
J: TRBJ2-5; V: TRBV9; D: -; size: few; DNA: TGTGCCAGCAGCGTAGTGGTCGGGGTCGGAGAGACCCAGTACTTC; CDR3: CASSVVVGVGETQYF
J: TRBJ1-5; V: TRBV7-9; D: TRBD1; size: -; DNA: TGTGCCAGCAGCTTTTCGGGGACAGAGAATCAGCCCCAGCATTTT; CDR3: CASSFSGTENQPQHF
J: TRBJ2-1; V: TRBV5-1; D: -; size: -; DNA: TGCGCCAGCAGCTTGGGGCCGACAGGAAGCTCCTACAATGAGCAGTTCTTC; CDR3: CASSLGPTGSSYNEQFF
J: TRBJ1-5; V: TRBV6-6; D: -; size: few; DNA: TGTGCCAGCAGTTATGGGGGCCCCACGGGGAATCAGCCCCAGCATTTT; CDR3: CASSYGGPTGNQPQHF
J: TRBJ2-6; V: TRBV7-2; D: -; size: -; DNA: TGTGCCAGCAACTTGGGGGGCAGCATGTTCTCTGGGGCCAACGTCCTGACTTTC; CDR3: CASNLGGSMFSGANVLTF
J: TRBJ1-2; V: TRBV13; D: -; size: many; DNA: TGTGCCAGCAGCTTAGATGTGCGCTATGGCTACACCTTC; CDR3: CASSLDVRYGYTF
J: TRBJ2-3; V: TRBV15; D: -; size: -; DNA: TGTGCCACCAGCAGAAGGGTAACTTCGGGGCGAGATACGCAGTATTTT; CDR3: CATSRRVTSGRDTQYF